This TCR beta chain was found in a study of T cells after yellow fever vaccination. With respect to this clonotype: Its antigen is not identified.

MiXCR was run by TCRdb on the 5' RACE reads, yielding one entry per CDR3 protein. This sample has a few hundred thousand distinct CDR3 sequences, with about a sixth found just once. Regarding the study as a whole: There was a small share of clonotypes that showed up in both the CD4 and CD8 compartments.

The junction had 18 bases not matched to a gene; V was cut back by 5 bases and J by 13 bases. The germline V gene encodes CDR1 DFQATT and CDR2 SNEGSKA (reference sequence). CDR3 length equals 15 residues. This receptor was taken from a man between 18 and 35 years old who received the YFV17D yellow fever vaccine. V gene TRBV20-1 combines with J gene TRBJ2-1; 9 nucleotides agree with TRBD1. Sequencing was performed on PBMCs, taken about 5 days after the first yellow fever vaccination. The CDR3 sequence is CSAPGQGRGPSKQFF. For the CDR3, the DNA is TGCAGTGCTCCGGGACAGGGTAGAGGACCATCGAAACAGTTCTTC.